The following is a T cell receptor (beta chain) sequence with its context. Its specificity is unknown. Other DNA sequences in this sample translate to the same CDR3. This sample was taken from a study of shared clonotypes between healthy human individuals. Study results and caveats: In general, naive subsets displayed greater estimated richness than memory subsets did. Specimens sampled were limited to blood, with tissue repertoires likely differing.

Replicate PCRs from sorted subsets contained around 190 ng DNA, which is 29,000 or so T cell genomes. The table came from immunoSEQ multiplex PCR; TCRdb's copy has only in-frame clones and leaves some out. The profile shows some 2 million clones, about 95% of them singletons. CD45RO negativity and positive selection for CCR7 defined naive CD8 cells, a population that excluded terminally differentiated effector memory CD45RA+ cells. Source material: naive CD8+ T cells sorted from blood. The clonotype comes from a man between 18 and 35 years old in good health.

The CDR3 loop is CASSLEGPTYEQYF. The CDR3 bases are TGTGCCAGCAGCTTAGAAGGGCCCACCTACGAGCAGTACTTC. The V and J genes are TRBV7-9 and TRBJ2-7, with D unclear. V lost 1 base and J lost 2, with 9 bases in between. Per the germline V gene, CDR1 is SEHNR and CDR2 is FQNEAQ (reference sequence). The CDR3 is 14 amino acids.